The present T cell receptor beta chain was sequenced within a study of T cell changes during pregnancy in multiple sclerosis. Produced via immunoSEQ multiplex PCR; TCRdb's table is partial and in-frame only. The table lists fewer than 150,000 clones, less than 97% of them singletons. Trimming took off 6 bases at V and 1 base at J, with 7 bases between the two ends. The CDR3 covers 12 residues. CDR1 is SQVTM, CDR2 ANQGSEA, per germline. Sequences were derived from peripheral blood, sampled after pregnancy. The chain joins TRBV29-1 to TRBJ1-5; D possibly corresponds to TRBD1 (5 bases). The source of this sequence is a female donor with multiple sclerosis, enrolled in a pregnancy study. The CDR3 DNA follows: TGCAGCGTGCGGGGGAGCAATCAGCCCCAGCATTTT. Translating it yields CSVRGSNQPQHF.